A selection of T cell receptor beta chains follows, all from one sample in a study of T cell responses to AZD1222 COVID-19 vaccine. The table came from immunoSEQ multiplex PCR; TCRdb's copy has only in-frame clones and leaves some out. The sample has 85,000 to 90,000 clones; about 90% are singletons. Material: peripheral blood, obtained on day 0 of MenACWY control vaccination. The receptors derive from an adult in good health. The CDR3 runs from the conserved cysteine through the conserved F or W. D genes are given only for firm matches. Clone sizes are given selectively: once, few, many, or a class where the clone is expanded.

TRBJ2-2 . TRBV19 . CASNPAAAGELFF TGTGCCAGTAACCCCGCGGCCGCCGGGGAGCTGTTTTTT
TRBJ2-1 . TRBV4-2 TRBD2 CASSRTSEGGNEQFF TGTGCCAGCAGCCGGACTAGCGAGGGCGGGAATGAGCAGTTCTTC
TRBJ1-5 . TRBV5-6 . CASSLAGRGGNQPQHF TGTGCCAGCAGCTTGGCCGGCAGGGGTGGCAATCAGCCCCAGCATTTT
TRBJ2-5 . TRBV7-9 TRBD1 CASSSYRGTNGETQYF TGTGCCAGCAGCTCTTACAGGGGGACGAACGGAGAGACCCAGTACTTC
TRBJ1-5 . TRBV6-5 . CASNRITARNQPQHF TGTGCCAGCAACCGGATCACCGCCCGGAATCAGCCCCAGCATTTT
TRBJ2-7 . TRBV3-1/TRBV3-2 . CASSQDTFYEQYF TGTGCCAGCAGCCAAGATACCTTCTACGAGCAGTACTTC
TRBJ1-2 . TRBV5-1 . CASSLDKANYGYTF TGCGCCAGCAGCTTAGACAAAGCTAACTATGGCTACACCTTC
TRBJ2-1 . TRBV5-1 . CASSLGSYNEQFF TGCGCCAGCAGCCTAGGTAGTTACAATGAGCAGTTCTTC
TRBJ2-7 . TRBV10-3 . CATIGRGAHEQYF TGTGCCACTATAGGCAGGGGGGCCCACGAGCAGTACTTC
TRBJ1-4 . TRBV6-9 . CASSYPEDSQEKLFF TGTGCCAGCAGTTACCCTGAGGATTCACAGGAAAAACTGTTTTTT
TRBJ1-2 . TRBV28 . CASSLNDITYGYTF TGTGCCAGCAGTTTAAACGACATTACTTATGGCTACACCTTC
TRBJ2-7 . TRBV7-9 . CASSLSLRGEDEQYF TGTGCCAGCAGCTTAAGCCTCAGGGGTGAGGACGAGCAGTACTTC
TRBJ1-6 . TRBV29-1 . CSVGESLDSPLHF TGCAGCGTTGGGGAAAGTTTGGATTCACCCCTCCACTTT
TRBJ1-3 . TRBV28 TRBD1 CASSFAKRQGSGSGNTIYF TGTGCCAGCAGTTTCGCCAAAAGACAGGGCTCAGGGTCTGGAAACACCATATATTTT
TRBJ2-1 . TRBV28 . CASSSERQFF TGTGCCAGTTCTAGCGAGCGACAGTTCTTC
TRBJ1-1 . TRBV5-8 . CASSLTSLNTEAFF TGTGCCAGCAGCCTTACTTCCCTGAACACTGAAGCTTTCTTT
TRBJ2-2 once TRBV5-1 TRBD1 CASSTDPGQQTGELFF TGCGCCAGCAGCACAGATCCGGGACAGCAGACCGGGGAGCTGTTTTTT
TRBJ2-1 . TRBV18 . CASSSQGIGPNEQFF TGTGCCAGCTCGTCTCAGGGAATCGGCCCTAATGAGCAGTTCTTC
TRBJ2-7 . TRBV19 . CASSPQSLGSYEQYF TGTGCCAGTAGTCCCCAATCCCTGGGCTCCTACGAGCAGTACTTC
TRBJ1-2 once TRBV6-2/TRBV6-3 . CASSKTGSYGYTF TGTGCCAGCAGTAAAACAGGGAGTTATGGCTACACCTTC
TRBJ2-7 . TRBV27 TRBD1 CASSIRQGANYEQYF TGTGCCAGCAGTATAAGACAGGGGGCGAACTACGAGCAGTACTTC
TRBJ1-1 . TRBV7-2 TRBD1 CASSLRQGVLNTEAFF TGTGCCAGCAGCTTAAGACAGGGGGTGCTGAACACTGAAGCTTTCTTT
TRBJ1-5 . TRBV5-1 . CASSLGTHPNQPQHF TGCGCCAGCAGCCTAGGGACCCATCCGAATCAGCCCCAGCATTTT
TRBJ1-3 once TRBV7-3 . CARRTSGIYF TGTGCCAGACGTACTTCGGGAATATATTTT
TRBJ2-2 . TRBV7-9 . CASSRGSTGELFF TGTGCCAGCAGCCGAGGGAGCACCGGGGAGCTGTTTTTT
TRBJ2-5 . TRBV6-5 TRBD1 CASSSGGTGGRETQYF TGTGCCAGCAGTTCGGGTGGGACAGGGGGCAGAGAGACCCAGTACTTC
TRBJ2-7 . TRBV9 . CASSVGATASYEQYF TGTGCCAGCAGCGTGGGAGCGACGGCATCCTACGAGCAGTACTTC
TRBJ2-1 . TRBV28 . CASSLVSSSYNEQFF TGTGCCAGCAGTTTAGTCTCGAGCTCCTACAATGAGCAGTTCTTC
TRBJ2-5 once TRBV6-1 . CASSEQEETQYF TGTGCCAGCAGTGAACAGGAGGAGACCCAGTACTTC
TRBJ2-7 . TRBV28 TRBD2 CASTPWGREDYEQYF TGTGCCAGCACACCTTGGGGGCGGGAGGATTACGAGCAGTACTTC
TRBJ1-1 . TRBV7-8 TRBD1 CASSLPGGTAISEAFF TGTGCCAGCAGCTTACCAGGCGGGACAGCAATAAGTGAAGCTTTCTTT
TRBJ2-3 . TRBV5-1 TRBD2 CASSLAGTSVPTDTQYF TGCGCCAGCAGCTTGGCCGGGACTAGCGTCCCCACAGATACGCAGTATTTT
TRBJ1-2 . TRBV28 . CASTLGGRGYTF TGTGCCAGCACCCTGGGGGGAAGGGGCTACACCTTC
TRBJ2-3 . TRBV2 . CASSEVLGSDTQYF TGTGCCAGCAGTGAGGTGCTGGGGTCAGATACGCAGTATTTT
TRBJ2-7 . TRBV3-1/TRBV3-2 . CASSQGAASYEQYF TGTGCCAGCAGCCAAGGAGCGGCTTCCTACGAGCAGTACTTC
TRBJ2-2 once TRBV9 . CASSSTDRRTGELFF TGTGCCAGCAGCTCTACGGACAGACGCACCGGGGAGCTGTTTTTT
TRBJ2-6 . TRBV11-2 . CASSLVAGSSGLSGDLAF TGTGCCAGCAGCTTAGTCGCTGGGTCAAGCGGCCTCTCGGGGGACTTGGCTTTC
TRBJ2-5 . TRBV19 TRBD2 CASSPGTSGGARETQYF TGTGCCAGTAGTCCGGGGACTAGCGGGGGGGCACGAGAGACCCAGTACTTC
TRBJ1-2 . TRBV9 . CASSEGLKGGYTF TGTGCCAGCAGCGAGGGCCTAAAGGGGGGCTACACCTTC
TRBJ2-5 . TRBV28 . CASSTIRRQGKTQYF TGTGCCAGCAGCACGATTCGGAGACAAGGGAAGACCCAGTACTTC
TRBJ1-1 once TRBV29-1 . CSVEPGRTEAFF TGCAGCGTTGAGCCAGGGCGCACTGAAGCTTTCTTT
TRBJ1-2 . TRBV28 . CASSYDSYGYTF TGTGCCAGCAGTTACGACAGTTATGGCTACACCTTC
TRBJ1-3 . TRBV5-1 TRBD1 CASSEQGAAGNTIYF TGCGCCAGCAGCGAACAGGGGGCGGCTGGAAACACCATATATTTT
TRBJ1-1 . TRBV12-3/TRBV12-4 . CASSRDSYTEAFF TGTGCCAGCAGTAGGGACTCTTACACTGAAGCTTTCTTT
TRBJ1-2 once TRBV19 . CASSIWQAGGYTF TGTGCCAGTAGTATTTGGCAGGCCGGCGGCTACACCTTC
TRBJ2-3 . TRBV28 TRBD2 CASSLRLAGGPDTQYF TGTGCCAGCAGTCTCCGACTAGCGGGAGGTCCAGATACGCAGTATTTT
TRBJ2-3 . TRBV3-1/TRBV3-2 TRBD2 CASSQAGGDTQYF TGTGCCAGCAGCCAAGCGGGAGGAGATACGCAGTATTTT
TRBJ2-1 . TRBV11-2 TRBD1 CASRSRDRAYNEQFF TGTGCCAGTCGGTCCCGGGACAGGGCCTACAATGAGCAGTTCTTC